This passage covers 10 T cell receptor beta chains from one sample sequenced in a study of blood T cell repertoires in COVID-19. Profiling relied on immunoSEQ multiplex PCR, and the TCRdb table lists in-frame clones only, not all of them. The sample holds a few hundred thousand clones, 84% seen once. The sample comprised PBMCs or T cells enriched from blood (not recorded which). The source is a woman between 35 and 50 years old who had recovered from COVID-19.

The chain has TRBV12-5 and TRBJ2-1; 9 nucleotides line up with TRBD2. Per germline, CDR1 LGHNT and CDR2 FRNRAP. The V segment lost 2 bases and the J segment 9 bases; nucleotides outside the gene matches: 8. The CDR3 covers 15 residues. The CDR3 here is CASGLIAGAFGEQFF. The CDR3 DNA reads TGTGCTAGTGGTTTGATAGCGGGAGCATTTGGTGAGCAGTTCTTC. The complete variable domain, with remaining parts taken from reference TRBV12-5 and TRBJ2-1, reads DARVTQTPRHKVTEMGQEVTMRCQPILGHNTVFWYRQTMMQGLELLAYFRNRAPLDDSGMPKDRFSAEMPDATLATLKIQPSEPRDSAVYFCASGLIAGAFGEQFFGPGTRLTVL.

This chain links TRBV28 with TRBJ1-2, with a possible D match to TRBD1 (6 bases). Germline values: CDR1 MDHEN, CDR2 SYDVKM. The CDR3 runs to 13 residues. V lost 3 bases, J lost 8 bases, and 13 bases lay in between. CDR3 sequence (DNA): TGTGCCAGCAGTTTCGGGGCAGGGGTAGGCTACACCTTC. It is translated as CASSFGAGVGYTF.

V gene TRBV9 combines with J gene TRBJ2-2, with D unclear. The germline V gene has CDR1 SGDLS and CDR2 YYNGEE. The CDR3 sequence is 13 residues long. Trimming cost V 4 bases and J 2 bases, with 6 bases left between them. The CDR3 nucleotides are TGTGCCAGCAGCCCACAAAACACCGGGGAGCTGTTTTTT. Amino acid sequence: CASSPQNTGELFF.

The J gene is TRBJ2-3, the V gene TRBV28; 11 bases are a match to TRBD2. The CDR3 totals 11 residues. The germline gives CDR1 MDHEN, CDR2 SYDVKM. The V gene end was trimmed by 5 bases and the J gene end by 13 bases; junction bases not matched to a gene: 2. The CDR3 loop is CASSVTSGKYF. CDR3 in DNA: TGTGCCAGCAGTGTGACTAGCGGGAAGTATTTT.

The J gene is TRBJ2-1, the V gene TRBV9, with D possibly TRBD2 on 6 matching bases. CDR1 is SGDLS, CDR2 YYNGEE, per germline. Between the trimmed V and J ends, which lost 6 bases and 1 base, there was a span of 14 bases. This CDR3 has 15 amino acids. CDR3 protein: CASNLAGLSYNEQFF. CDR3 bases: TGTGCCAGCAACCTTGCGGGACTTTCCTACAATGAGCAGTTCTTC.

V is TRBV7-6 and J is TRBJ1-5; TRBD1 aligns across 8 bases. CDR1 and CDR2 from the germline V gene are SGHVS and FNYEAQ. The J segment lost 4 bases and the V segment lost 5 bases, leaving 7 bases of the junction unmatched. The CDR3 is made up of 15 amino acids. In nucleotides, the CDR3 is TGTGCCAGCAGCCCCGACAGGGGCTATAATCAGCCCCAGCATTTT. Translation gives CASSPDRGYNQPQHF.

This clone has only one observation. V is TRBV19 and J is TRBJ1-2; the D gene is possibly TRBD1 (6 bases). Between the trimmed V and J ends, which lost 5 bases and 4 bases, there was a span of 17 bases. Per germline, CDR1 LNHDA and CDR2 SQIVND (reference sequence). The CDR3 is 15 residues long. The CDR3, as DNA: TGTGCCAGTAGTCCCCAGACAGGTGGGGGCTATGGCTACACCTTC. Its translation: CASSPQTGGGYGYTF.

This clone was picked up one time. A much more abundant neighbour one base away suggests this may be a read error. The V and J genes are TRBV12-3 or TRBV12-4 and TRBJ1-2; possible D gene TRBD1, 5 bases. The CDR3 loop spans 13 amino acids. V was shortened by 3 bases and J by 1 base, with 6 bases between the two germline ends. The DNA of the CDR3 is TGTGCCAGCAGTTTGCAGGGTAACTATGGCTACACCTTC. Residues: CASSLQGNYGYTF.

CDR3 loop: CASSLDRGLNTF. The CDR3 DNA reads TGTGCCAGCAGCCTCGACAGGGGGCTTAACACCTTC. The chain has TRBV11-3 and TRBJ1-2; TRBD1 agrees at 10 bases. The CDR3 consists of 12 residues. After removal of 5 bases from V and 12 bases from J, the junction contained 6 bases not matched to a gene. Germline V gene lookup returns CDR1 SGHNT and CDR2 YENEEA.

V usage is TRBV7-3 and J usage is TRBJ2-3; TRBD2 agrees at 8 bases. The J segment lost 1 base and the V segment lost 3 bases, leaving 0 bases of the junction unmatched. CDR3 length: 14 amino acids. CDR1 and CDR2 from the germline V gene are SGHTA and FQGTGA. The CDR3 DNA reads as TGTGCCAGCAGCTTTAGCGGGGGCACAGATACGCAGTATTTT. Encoded protein: CASSFSGGTDTQYF.